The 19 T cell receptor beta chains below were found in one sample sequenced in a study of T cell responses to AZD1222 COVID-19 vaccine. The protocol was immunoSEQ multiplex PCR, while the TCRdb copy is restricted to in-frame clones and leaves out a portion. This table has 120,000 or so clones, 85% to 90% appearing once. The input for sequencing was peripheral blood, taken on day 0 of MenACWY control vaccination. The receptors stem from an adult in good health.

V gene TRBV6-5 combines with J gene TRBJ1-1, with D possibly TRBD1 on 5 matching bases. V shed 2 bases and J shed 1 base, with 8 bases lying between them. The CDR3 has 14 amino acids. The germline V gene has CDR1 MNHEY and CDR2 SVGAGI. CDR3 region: CASSYGGKNTEAFF. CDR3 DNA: TGTGCCAGCAGTTACGGGGGGAAGAACACTGAAGCTTTCTTT.

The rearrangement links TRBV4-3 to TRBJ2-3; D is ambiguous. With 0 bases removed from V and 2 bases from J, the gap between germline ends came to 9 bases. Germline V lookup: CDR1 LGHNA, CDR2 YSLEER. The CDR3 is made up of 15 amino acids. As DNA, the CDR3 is TGCGCCAGCAGCCAAGACCCCTTAAACACAGATACGCAGTATTTT. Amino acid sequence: CASSQDPLNTDTQYF.

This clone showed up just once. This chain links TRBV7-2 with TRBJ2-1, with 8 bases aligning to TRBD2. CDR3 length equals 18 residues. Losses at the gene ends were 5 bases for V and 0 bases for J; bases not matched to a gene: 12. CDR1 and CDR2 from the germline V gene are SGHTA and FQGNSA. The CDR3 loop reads CASSLRRVAGSSYNEQFF. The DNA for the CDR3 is TGTGCCAGCAGCCTACGTCGGGTAGCGGGGAGCTCCTACAATGAGCAGTTCTTC.

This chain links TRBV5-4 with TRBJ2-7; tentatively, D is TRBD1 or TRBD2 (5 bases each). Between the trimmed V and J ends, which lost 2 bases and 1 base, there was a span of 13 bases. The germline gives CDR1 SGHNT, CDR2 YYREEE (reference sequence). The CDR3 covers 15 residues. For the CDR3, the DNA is TGTGCCAGCAGCTTTAGGGGAGTAGGGTCCTACGAGCAGTACTTC. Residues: CASSFRGVGSYEQYF.

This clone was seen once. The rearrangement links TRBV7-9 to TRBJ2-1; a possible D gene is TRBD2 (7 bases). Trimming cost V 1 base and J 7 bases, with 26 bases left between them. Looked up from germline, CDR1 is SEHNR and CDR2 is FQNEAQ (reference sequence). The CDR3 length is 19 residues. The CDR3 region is CASSLGGGASGQARNEQFF. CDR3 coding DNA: TGTGCCAGCAGCTTAGGAGGGGGGGCTAGCGGCCAGGCGAGGAATGAGCAGTTCTTC.

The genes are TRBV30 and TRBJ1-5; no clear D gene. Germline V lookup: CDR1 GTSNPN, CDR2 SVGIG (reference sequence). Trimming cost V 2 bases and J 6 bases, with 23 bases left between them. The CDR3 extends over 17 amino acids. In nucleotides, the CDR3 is TGTGCCTGGAGTCCGGCGAGAGAGGTTCTTAGTCGTCAGCCCCAGCATTTT. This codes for CAWSPAREVLSRQPQHF.

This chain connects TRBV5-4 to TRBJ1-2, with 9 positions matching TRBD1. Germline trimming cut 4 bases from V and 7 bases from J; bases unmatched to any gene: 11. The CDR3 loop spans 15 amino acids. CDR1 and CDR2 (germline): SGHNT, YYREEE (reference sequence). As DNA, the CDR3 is TGTGCCAGCAGCACCGGACAGGGGAGATCAAGTGGCTACACCTTC. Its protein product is CASSTGQGRSSGYTF.

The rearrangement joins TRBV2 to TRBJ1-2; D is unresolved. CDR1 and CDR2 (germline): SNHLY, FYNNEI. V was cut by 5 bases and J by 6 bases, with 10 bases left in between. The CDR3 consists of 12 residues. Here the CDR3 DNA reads TGTGCCAGCAGTACCGATGCTGATGGCTACACCTTC. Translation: CASSTDADGYTF.

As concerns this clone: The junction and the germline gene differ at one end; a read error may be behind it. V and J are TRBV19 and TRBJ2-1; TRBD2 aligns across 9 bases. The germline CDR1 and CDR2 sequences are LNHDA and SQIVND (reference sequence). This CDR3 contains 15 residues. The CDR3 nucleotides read TGTGCCAGCAGTAGCGGGAGTCTCTCCTACAATGAGCAGTTCTTC. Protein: CASSSGSLSYNEQFF.

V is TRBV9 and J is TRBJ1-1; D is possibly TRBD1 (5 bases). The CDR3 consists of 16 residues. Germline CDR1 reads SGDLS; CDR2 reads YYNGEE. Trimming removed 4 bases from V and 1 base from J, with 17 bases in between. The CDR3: CASSPRADGTNTEAFF. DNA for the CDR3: TGTGCCAGCAGCCCCCGGGCGGATGGGACGAACACTGAAGCTTTCTTT. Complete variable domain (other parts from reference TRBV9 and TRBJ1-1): DSGVTQTPKHLITATGQRVTLRCSPRSGDLSVYWYQQSLDQGLQFLIQYYNGEERAKGNILERFSAQQFPDLHSELNLSSLELGDSALYFCASSPRADGTNTEAFFGQGTRLTVV.

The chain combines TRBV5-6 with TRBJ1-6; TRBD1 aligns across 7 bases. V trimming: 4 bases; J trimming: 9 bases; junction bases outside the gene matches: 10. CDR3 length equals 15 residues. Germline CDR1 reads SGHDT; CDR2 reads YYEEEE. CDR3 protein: CASSAETGLVSPLHF. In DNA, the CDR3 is TGTGCCAGCAGCGCGGAGACAGGGCTTGTTTCACCCCTCCACTTT.

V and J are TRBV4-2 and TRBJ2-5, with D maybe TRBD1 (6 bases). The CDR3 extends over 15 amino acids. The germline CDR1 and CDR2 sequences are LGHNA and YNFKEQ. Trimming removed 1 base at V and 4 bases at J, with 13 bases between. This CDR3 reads CASSQALGRGETQYF. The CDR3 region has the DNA TGTGCCAGCAGCCAAGCTCTTGGCAGGGGAGAGACCCAGTACTTC.

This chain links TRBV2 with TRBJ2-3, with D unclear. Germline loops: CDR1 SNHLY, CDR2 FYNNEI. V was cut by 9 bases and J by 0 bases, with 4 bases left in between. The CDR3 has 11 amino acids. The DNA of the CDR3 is TGTGCCAGTTCTAGCACAGATACGCAGTATTTT. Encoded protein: CASSSTDTQYF.

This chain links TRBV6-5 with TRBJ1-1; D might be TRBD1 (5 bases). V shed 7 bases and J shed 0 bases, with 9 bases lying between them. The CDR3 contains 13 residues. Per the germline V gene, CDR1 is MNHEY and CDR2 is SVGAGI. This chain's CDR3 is CASNAGLNTEAFF. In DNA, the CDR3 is TGTGCCAGCAACGCAGGGTTGAACACTGAAGCTTTCTTT.

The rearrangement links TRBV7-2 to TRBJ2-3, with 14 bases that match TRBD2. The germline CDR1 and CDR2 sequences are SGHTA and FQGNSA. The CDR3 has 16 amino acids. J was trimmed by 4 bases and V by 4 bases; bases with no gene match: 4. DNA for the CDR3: TGTGCCAGCAGCTCGGGACTAGCGGGAGCCTCAGATACGCAGTATTTT. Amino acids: CASSSGLAGASDTQYF.

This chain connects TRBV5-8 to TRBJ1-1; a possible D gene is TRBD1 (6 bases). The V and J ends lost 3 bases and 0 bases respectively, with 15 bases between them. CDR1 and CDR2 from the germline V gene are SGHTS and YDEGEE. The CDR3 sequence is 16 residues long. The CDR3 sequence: CASSYRDTVLNTEAFF. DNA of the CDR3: TGTGCCAGCAGCTACCGGGACACCGTGTTGAACACTGAAGCTTTCTTT.

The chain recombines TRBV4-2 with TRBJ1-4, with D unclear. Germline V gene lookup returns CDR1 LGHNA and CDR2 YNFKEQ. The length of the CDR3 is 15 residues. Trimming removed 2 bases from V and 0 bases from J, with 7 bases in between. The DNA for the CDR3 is TGTGCCAGCAGCCAAAGACGGACAACTAATGAAAAACTGTTTTTT. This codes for CASSQRRTTNEKLFF.

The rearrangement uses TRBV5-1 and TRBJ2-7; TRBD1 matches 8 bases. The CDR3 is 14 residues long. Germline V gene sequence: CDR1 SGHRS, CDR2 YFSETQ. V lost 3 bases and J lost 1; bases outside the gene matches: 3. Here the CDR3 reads CASSWTGLSYEQYF. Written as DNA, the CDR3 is TGCGCCAGCAGCTGGACAGGGTTATCCTACGAGCAGTACTTC. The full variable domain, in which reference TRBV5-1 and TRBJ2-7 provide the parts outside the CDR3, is KAGVTQTPRYLIKTRGQQVTLSCSPISGHRSVSWYQQTPGQGLQFLFEYFSETQRNKGNFPGRFSGRQFSNSRSEMNVSTLELGDSALYLCASSWTGLSYEQYFGPGTRLTVT.

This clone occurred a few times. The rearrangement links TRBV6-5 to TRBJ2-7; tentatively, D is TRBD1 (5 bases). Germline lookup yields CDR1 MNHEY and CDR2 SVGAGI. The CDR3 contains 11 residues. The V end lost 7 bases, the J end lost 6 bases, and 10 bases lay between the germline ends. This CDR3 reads CASMQGSEQYF. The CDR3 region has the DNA TGTGCCAGCATGCAGGGTTCCGAGCAGTACTTC.